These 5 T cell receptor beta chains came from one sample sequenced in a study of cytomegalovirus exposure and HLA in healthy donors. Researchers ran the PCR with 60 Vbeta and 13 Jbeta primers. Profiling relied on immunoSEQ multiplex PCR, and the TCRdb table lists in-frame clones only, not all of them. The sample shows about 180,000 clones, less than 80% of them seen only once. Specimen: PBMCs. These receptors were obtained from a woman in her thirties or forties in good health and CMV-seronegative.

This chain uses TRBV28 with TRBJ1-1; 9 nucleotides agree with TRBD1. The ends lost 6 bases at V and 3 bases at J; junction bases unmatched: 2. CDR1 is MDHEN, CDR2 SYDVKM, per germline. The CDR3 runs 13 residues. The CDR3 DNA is TGTGCCAGCAGCCGGACAGGGGACACTGAAGCTTTCTTT. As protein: CASSRTGDTEAFF. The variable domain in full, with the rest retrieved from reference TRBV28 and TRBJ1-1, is DVKVTQSSRYLVKRTGEKVFLECVQDMDHENMFWYRQDPGLGLRLIYFSYDVKMKEKGDIPEGYSVSREKKERFSLILESASTNQTSMYLCASSRTGDTEAFFGQGTRLTVV.

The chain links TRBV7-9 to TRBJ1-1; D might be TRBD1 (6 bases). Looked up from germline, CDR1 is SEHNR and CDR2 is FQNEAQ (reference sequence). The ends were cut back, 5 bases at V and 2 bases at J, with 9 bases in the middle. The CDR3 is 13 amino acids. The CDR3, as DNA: TGTGCCAGCAGCCTCAGGGGTAACACTGAAGCTTTCTTT. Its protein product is CASSLRGNTEAFF.

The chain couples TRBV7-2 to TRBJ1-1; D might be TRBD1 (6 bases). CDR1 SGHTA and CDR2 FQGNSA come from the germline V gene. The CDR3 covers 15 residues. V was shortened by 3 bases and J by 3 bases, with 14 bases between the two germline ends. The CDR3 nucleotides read TGTGCCAGCAGCTTGGGAACAGGGTGGGACACTGAAGCTTTCTTT. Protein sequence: CASSLGTGWDTEAFF.

CDR3 nucleotides: TGTGCCAGCAGTAATAGGGGGCTCGGCGGGGAGCTGTTTTTT. As protein: CASSNRGLGGELFF. The chain employs TRBV6-5 and TRBJ2-2; 7 bases agree with TRBD1. V lost 5 bases, J lost 7 bases, and 7 bases stayed unmatched. Germline V gene data show CDR1 as MNHEY and CDR2 as SVGAGI. CDR3 length: 14 residues.

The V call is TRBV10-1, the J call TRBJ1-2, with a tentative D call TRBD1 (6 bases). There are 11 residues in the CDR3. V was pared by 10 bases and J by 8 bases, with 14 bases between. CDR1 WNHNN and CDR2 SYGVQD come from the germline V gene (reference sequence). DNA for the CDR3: TGCGCCAACGCGGGGGCTCGCGGCTACACCTTC. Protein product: CANAGARGYTF.